The sequence of this T cell receptor beta chain was determined in a study of blood T cells in healthy people across ages. Those donating, healthy Caucasian individuals from Russia, were aged about 6 to 100. Peripheral blood, about 9.4 milliliters per donor, was collected. This clonotype was observed a few times. Sample-barcoded 5' priming and a J-beta primer mix drove a second PCR of roughly 7 to 11 cycles. Every cDNA molecule bore a tag from a template-switch adaptor containing 12 random nucleotides. TCRdb passed the 5' RACE reads through MiXCR, listing each CDR3 protein once. The data contain about 720,000 distinct CDR3 sequences, approximately 21% of them seen just once; the ten biggest clones take up about 20%. J gave up 2 bases and V 1 base, and 11 bases lay outside the gene matches. The CDR3 runs 18 residues. The germline V gene has CDR1 SGHDN and CDR2 FVKESK.

Sequences were obtained from blood. The sequence was obtained from a man between 65 and 79 years old in good health. The chain joins TRBV14 to TRBJ2-3, with 8 bases lining up with TRBD1. CDR3 coding DNA: TGTGCCAGCAGCCAAGGCAGGGGGCTGGAATTTATCACAGATACGCAGTATTTT. It translates to CASSQGRGLEFITDTQYF. Together with reference TRBV14 and TRBJ2-3, the CDR3 gives the full variable domain: EAGVTQFPSHSVIEKGQTVTLRCDPISGHDNLYWYRRVMGKEIKFLLHFVKESKQDESGMPNNRFLAERTGGTYSTLKVQPAELEDSGVYFCASSQGRGLEFITDTQYFGPGTRLTVL.